Given below is one T cell receptor beta chain in context. It has no known antigen specificity. No per-base quality is available; no much larger clone lies one base away. The library was made by the immunoSEQ multiplex PCR assay. For most patients, genomic DNA was isolated using the Qiagen DNeasy Blood and Tissue Kit and was shipped frozen to Adaptive Biotechnologies for TCR sequencing. For most patients, genomic DNA was subjected to high-throughput TCR-beta CDR3 sequencing by Adaptive Biotechnologies. Turning to the authors' computational methods: Adaptive's ImmunoSEQ software supplied the TCR sequencing data for 15 to 20 patients, while MiXCR and VDJtools were used to process a few other patients. CD4 versus CD8 sorting errors were corrected by removing sequences found in both subsets at a frequency ratio below 5:1. CDR3 nucleotide sequences shared by donor and recipient were removed because the origin of these sequences could not be assigned. Alloreactive clones required at least 2-fold expansion over unstimulated cells and minimum CFSE-low frequency of 0.002% (template counts) or 0.001% (read counts). Mappable clones were those detected in sequenced pre-transplant spleen, lymph node, or MLR CFSE-low populations of the donor or recipient. Cumulative frequency of alloreactive clones was calculated as a percentage of all sequences weighted by copy number. TCRdb mirrors the immuneACCESS table, restricted to in-frame sequences. Some clones are absent from its copies; in checked studies, under half trace to an unresolved V gene, and the reason for the others is unknown. D and trimming come from the DNA, and the V and J calls and clone size come from that table. The sample data list 130,000 to 150,000 clones, and about nine tenths of these were observed just once. Roughly 0.19% of the sample lies in the top ten.

The sample originates from a study of graft-versus-host responses after intestinal transplantation (dated by TCRdb to the early 2020s). Regarding the complete study: Multivisceral, liver-intestinal, or isolated intestinal transplants were received by the recipients. Rather than being sequenced by the commercial service, samples from a few later patients were sequenced in-house on an Illumina MiSeq and processed with MiXCR. Every recipient was given anti-thymocyte globulin induction, then maintenance tacrolimus and steroids for around three years. To identify alloreactive clones, pre-transplant mixed lymphocyte reaction products were sequenced and compared with unstimulated pre-transplant donor and recipient T cells. Donor T cell macrochimerism was defined as a peak of at least 4% donor T cells among recipient peripheral blood mononuclear cells. Bulk TCR-beta CDR3 sequencing was used to track graft-versus-host and host-versus-graft alloreactive T cell clones in the graft, circulation and bone marrow after intestinal transplantation. The cohort enrolled fewer than 25 intestinal transplant recipients including one retransplant, and a few patients lacking pretransplant specimens were excluded. General study outcomes and caveats: GvH clones were detected in recipient bone marrow, and some of these GvH clones were observed earlier in ileal mucosa or blood, consistent with an intestinal mucosal origin. Patients with donor T cell macrochimerism had high GvH to HvG T cell clonal ratios in their allografts. Conclusions were limited by the relatively low number and heterogeneity of intestinal transplant patients. Early after transplant, declines in HvG clones were associated with peak levels of circulating GvH clones.

There are 14 amino acids in the CDR3, from cysteine to phenylalanine inclusive. Here the CDR3 DNA is all that survives: 42 bases in frame from base 1. V is pared back by 2 bases and J by 0 bases, with 11 bases lying between the germline termini. The germline V gene (reference sequence) yields GTSNPN for CDR1 and SVGIG for CDR2. According to the study, the label for this sample's time point signals: cells obtained before transplantation from donor or recipient. CD3+CD4+ and CD3+CD8+ populations were FACS-sorted from unstimulated pre-transplant donor and recipient cells taken from spleen or lymph nodes.

The sequence links TRBV30 to TRBJ2-7; no D segment can be confidently identified. The origin of this receptor is a human donor who received an intestinal transplant. The sequencing here drew on unstimulated CD4+ T cells sorted from spleen or lymph node cells, taken before intestinal transplant. The CDR3 reads as follows: CAWSPIPSSYEQYF. The sequenced DNA: TGTGCCTGGAGTCCCATTCCGAGCTCCTACGAGCAGTACTTC.